The clone carrying this TCR beta chain was counted between two and nine times. What it binds is not known. CDR3 length: 14 amino acids. Trimming left V 1 base short and J 11 bases short, with 18 bases between. Germline CDR1 is GTSNPN and CDR2 is SVGIG (reference sequence). The table came from immunoSEQ multiplex PCR; TCRdb's copy has only in-frame clones and leaves some out. The repertoire holds about 2.1 million clones, with 93% as singletons. This sample was included in a study of shared clonotypes between healthy human individuals. For the study at large: Donors were a couple of women and three men aged 18 to 49. Study-level results: A handful of donors shared 5% to 5.5% of their naive CD4 clonotypes.

Naive CD8 cells lacked CD45RO, underwent positive selection for CCR7 and left out terminally differentiated effector memory CD45RA+ cells. The J gene is TRBJ1-5, the V gene TRBV30, with D unresolved. This TCR came from a young man in good health. Some clones in this sample may be carry-over from other donors' samples. The specimen sequenced was naive CD8+ T cells from PBMCs. The CDR3 sequence: CAWSDSPRRTAQHF. Written as DNA, the CDR3 is TGTGCCTGGAGTGACTCTCCCCGCCGGACGGCCCAGCATTTT.